This entry concerns a single TCR beta chain. Its antigen is currently unknown. Sequencing was performed with immunoSEQ multiplex PCR; in TCRdb, only in-frame clones are kept and a portion is missing. The sample holds some 200,000 clones, about 94% seen once. This specimen belongs to a study of T cell responses to AZD1222 COVID-19 vaccine. Study-wide results and caveats: Only 5 or 6 people who got AZD1222 tested seropositive at baseline.

Germline V lookup: CDR1 SGHVS, CDR2 FNYEAQ. CDR3 length: 15 amino acids. The V and J ends lost 4 bases and 3 bases respectively, with 16 bases between them. Sequences were derived from peripheral blood, sampled 28 days after the second dose of the MenACWY control vaccine. The genes are TRBV7-6 and TRBJ2-7, with D possibly matching TRBD1 (5 bases). The sequence was obtained from an adult who received the MenACWY meningococcal vaccine as a control. The CDR3 loop reads CASSSVERRVYEQYF. The CDR3 DNA sequence: TGTGCCAGCAGCTCCGTAGAACGCAGGGTCTACGAGCAGTACTTC.